The present TCR beta chain was sequenced within a study of T cell responses to AZD1222 COVID-19 vaccine. This clone was counted a single time. Its target is unknown. Germline CDR1 reads SGHTA; CDR2 reads FQGTGA. The CDR3 covers 16 residues. Trimming cost V 2 bases and J 2 bases; bases outside gene matches: 1. Here immunoSEQ multiplex PCR was the method, and the copy in TCRdb shows in-frame clones only, minus some. The sample shows some 130,000 clones, over 75% of them seen only once. Findings and caveats of the study: CD4 TCRs covered the whole spike, strongest at regions 160-218 and 743-854. Repertoire sampling happened only post peak T cell response. Most donors were white British and more were female, and clonal diversity was possibly underestimated. Nearly half of unique spike-specific TCRs reportedly avoided B.1.351 and B.1.1.7 mutated regions.

The J gene is TRBJ2-1, the V gene TRBV7-3; 12 nucleotides agree with TRBD2. The TCR was taken from an adult in good health. Sequencing used peripheral blood, obtained on day 0 of AZD1222 vaccination. The CDR3 protein is CASSLLAGGPYNEQFF. Written as DNA, the CDR3 is TGTGCCAGCAGCTTACTAGCGGGGGGGCCCTACAATGAGCAGTTCTTC.